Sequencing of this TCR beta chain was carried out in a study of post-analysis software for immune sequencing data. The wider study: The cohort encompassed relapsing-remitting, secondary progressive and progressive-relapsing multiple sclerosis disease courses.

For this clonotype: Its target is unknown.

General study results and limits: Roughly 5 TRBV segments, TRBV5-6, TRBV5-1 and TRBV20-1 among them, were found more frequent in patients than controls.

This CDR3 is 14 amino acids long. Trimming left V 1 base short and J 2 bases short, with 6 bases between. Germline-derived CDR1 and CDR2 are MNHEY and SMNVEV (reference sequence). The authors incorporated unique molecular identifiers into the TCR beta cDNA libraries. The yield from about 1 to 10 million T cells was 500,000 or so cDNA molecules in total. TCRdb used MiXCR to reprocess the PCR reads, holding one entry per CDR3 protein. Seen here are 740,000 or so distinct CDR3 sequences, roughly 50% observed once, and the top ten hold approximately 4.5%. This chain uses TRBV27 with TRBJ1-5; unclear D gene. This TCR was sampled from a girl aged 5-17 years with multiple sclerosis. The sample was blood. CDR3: CASSLLGGNQPQHF. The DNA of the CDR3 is TGTGCCAGCAGTTTATTAGGAGGCAATCAGCCCCAGCATTTT.